Following are 31 T cell receptor beta chains from one sample sequenced in a study of T cell repertoires in cytomegalovirus infection. No antigen has been assigned to these receptors. TCRdb used MiXCR to reprocess the reads, holding one entry per CDR3 protein. The sample holds about 50,000 distinct CDR3 sequences, about 20% seen once. The source was CD8+ T cells from cultured PBMCs, collected from culture after CMV antigen stimulation. These receptors all come from a human donor in good health (CMV status not recorded). Some clones in this sample may be carry-over from other donors' samples.

The gene calls are TRBV7-6 and TRBJ2-2; TRBD1 matches at 9 bases. This CDR3 contains 16 residues. Germline V gives CDR1 SGHVS, CDR2 FNYEAQ. The J segment lost 7 bases and the V segment lost 5 bases, leaving 11 bases of the junction unmatched. CDR3 sequence reads: CASSSPGQGRIGELFF. The CDR3 DNA reads TGTGCCAGCAGCAGCCCGGGACAGGGTCGAATCGGGGAGCTGTTTTTT.

The chain recombines TRBV23-1 with TRBJ1-5; D not resolved. TRBV23-1 is an ORF, with its function uncertain. The ends were cut back, 0 bases at V and 0 bases at J, with 15 bases in the middle. This CDR3 is built from 18 residues. CDR3 loop: CASSQSTYGMDSNQPQHF. DNA of the CDR3: TGCGCCAGCAGTCAATCGACGTACGGGATGGATAGCAATCAGCCCCAGCATTTT.

This clonotype was observed many times. The genes are TRBV28 and TRBJ1-6, with TRBD1 identical over 8 bases. The ends lost 7 bases at V and 2 bases at J; junction bases unmatched: 4. The CDR3 has 15 amino acids. Per germline, CDR1 MDHEN and CDR2 SYDVKM. The CDR3 sequence: CASIETGAYNSPLHF. The CDR3 DNA is TGTGCCAGCATCGAGACAGGGGCCTATAATTCACCCCTCCACTTT.

This rearrangement joins TRBV7-3 to TRBJ2-1; no firm D call. Trimming removed 5 bases from V and 4 bases from J, with 18 bases in between. The CDR3 has 16 residues. Germline V gene sequence: CDR1 SGHTA, CDR2 FQGTGA. The CDR3 protein is CASSPNPDRAYNEQFF. CDR3 sequence (DNA): TGTGCCAGCAGCCCCAACCCGGACCGAGCATACAATGAGCAGTTCTTC.

Ten or more counts support this clonotype. This chain connects TRBV4-3 to TRBJ1-5; possibly TRBD1 for D (6 bases). Trimming took off 0 bases at V and 0 bases at J, with 18 bases between the two ends. The CDR3 covers 19 residues. CDR1 and CDR2 from the germline V gene are LGHNA and YSLEER. In DNA, the CDR3 is TGCGCCAGCAGCCAAGATCGGGGGGGCTCTGAATATAGCAATCAGCCCCAGCATTTT. Its translation is CASSQDRGGSEYSNQPQHF.

The V call is TRBV5-4, the J call TRBJ2-3; 10 nucleotides match TRBD2. Trimming took 1 base from V and 3 from J; bases not matched to a gene: 2. The germline CDR1 and CDR2 sequences are SGHNT and YYREEE (reference sequence). This CDR3 comprises 15 residues. The CDR3 spells CASSLQRGGTDTQYF. CDR3 bases: TGTGCCAGCAGCTTGCAGCGGGGGGGTACAGATACGCAGTATTTT.

This clonotype has just a few counts. The V and J genes are TRBV6-2 or TRBV6-3 and TRBJ2-7; D is perhaps TRBD2 (5 bases). The V and J ends lost 6 bases and 0 bases respectively, with 15 bases between them. The germline V gene encodes CDR1 MNHEY and CDR2 SVGEGT. There are 15 residues in the CDR3. In DNA, the CDR3 is TGTGCCAGCAGAGCTCTAGCTACCGACTCCTACGAGCAGTACTTC. Protein: CASRALATDSYEQYF.

The chain's CDR3 is CASSPMTSGVSHTQYF. DNA of the CDR3: TGTGCCAGCAGTCCTATGACTAGCGGGGTTTCTCATACGCAGTATTTT. The rearrangement uses TRBV7-9 and TRBJ2-3, with 11 bases fitting TRBD2. The V and J ends lost 6 bases and 7 bases, in that order; junction bases with no gene match: 12. The CDR3 extends over 16 amino acids. The germline gives CDR1 SEHNR, CDR2 FQNEAQ (reference sequence).

The sample holds a few counts of this clonotype. The J gene is TRBJ1-6, the V gene TRBV27; D gene ambiguous. Germline CDR1 is MNHEY and CDR2 is SMNVEV (reference sequence). This CDR3 has 15 amino acids. With 3 bases removed from V and 4 bases from J, the gap between germline ends came to 10 bases. CDR3 in DNA: TGTGCCAGCAGTTTTGGCGGAACTTATAATTCACCCCTCCACTTT. Translating it yields CASSFGGTYNSPLHF.

The chain recombines TRBV7-2 with TRBJ1-1, with no clear D. Trimming left V 2 bases short and J 0 bases short, with 13 bases between. The CDR3 sequence is 16 residues long. The germline gives CDR1 SGHTA, CDR2 FQGNSA. CDR3 nucleotides: TGTGCCAGCAGCTTATTCATCGTCAGGATGAACACTGAAGCTTTCTTT. Amino acids: CASSLFIVRMNTEAFF. Together with reference TRBV7-2 and TRBJ1-1, the CDR3 gives the full variable domain: GAGVSQSPSNKVTEKGKDVELRCDPISGHTALYWYRQSLGQGLEFLIYFQGNSAPDKSGLPSDRFSAERTGGSVSTLTIQRTQQEDSAVYLCASSLFIVRMNTEAFFGQGTRLTVV.

This clonotype was counted a few times. The V call is TRBV28, the J call TRBJ1-5; D unresolved. The ends were cut back, 6 bases at V and 9 bases at J, with 18 bases in the middle. Germline CDR1 and CDR2: MDHEN and SYDVKM. The CDR3 covers 14 residues. This chain's CDR3 is CASSPPRLNLPQHF. DNA for the CDR3: TGTGCCAGCAGCCCCCCCAGGCTGAACTTGCCCCAGCATTTT.

The chain recombines TRBV7-2 with TRBJ1-5; D remains unclear. The CDR3 consists of 12 residues. CDR1 and CDR2 (germline): SGHTA, FQGNSA. V was clipped by 5 bases and J by 6 bases, with 8 bases between them. The chain's CDR3 is CASSPGGQPQHF. The CDR3 DNA follows: TGTGCCAGCAGCCCTGGCGGTCAGCCCCAGCATTTT.

This clonotype came up a few times. V is TRBV2 and J is TRBJ2-7; either TRBD1 or TRBD2 may supply D (6 bases each). The CDR3 totals 15 residues. Germline loops: CDR1 SNHLY, CDR2 FYNNEI. The V end lost 5 bases, the J end lost 1 base, and 15 bases lay between the germline ends. CDR3 coding DNA: TGTGCCAGCAGTTTTGTCACAGGGACTTCCTACGAGCAGTACTTC. It encodes CASSFVTGTSYEQYF.

The chain uses TRBV7-9 and TRBJ2-1; 13 nucleotides agree with TRBD2. CDR1 and CDR2 from the germline V gene are SEHNR and FQNEAQ (reference sequence). V lost 5 bases and J lost 5; bases outside the gene matches: 3. This CDR3 is 15 amino acids long. CDR3 DNA: TGTGCCAGCAGCGCAGGACTAGCGGGGGACAATGAGCAGTTCTTC. Translated: CASSAGLAGDNEQFF.

The V call is TRBV7-8, the J call TRBJ1-2; D possibly corresponds to TRBD1 (5 bases). There are 13 residues in the CDR3. V was cut by 8 bases and J by 0 bases, with 10 bases left in between. Germline V gene data show CDR1 as SGHVS and CDR2 as FQNEAQ. The CDR3 DNA reads TGTGCCAGCGCCCAAGGGGCTAACTATGGCTACACCTTC. This encodes CASAQGANYGYTF.

This clonotype was counted a few times. The chain has TRBV19 and TRBJ1-1; 9 bases align to TRBD1. Germline CDR1 and CDR2: LNHDA and SQIVND (reference sequence). V lost 6 bases, J lost 5 bases, and 1 base stayed unmatched. The CDR3 loop spans 12 amino acids. CDR3: CASRTGGTEAFF. The CDR3 bases are TGTGCCAGTAGGACAGGGGGTACTGAAGCTTTCTTT.

This clonotype was recorded a few times. This chain links TRBV9 with TRBJ2-1, with a weak D call TRBD1 (6 bases). Germline-derived CDR1 and CDR2 are SGDLS and YYNGEE. The CDR3 has 15 residues. Trimming took 0 bases from V and 4 from J, leaving 11 bases between them. Here the CDR3 reads CASSVVTGSYNEQFF. The CDR3 DNA is TGTGCCAGCAGCGTAGTAACAGGGTCGTACAATGAGCAGTTCTTC.

The chain couples TRBV6-5 to TRBJ1-3; D may be TRBD1 (6 bases). The CDR3 has 15 amino acids. Germline V gives CDR1 MNHEY, CDR2 SVGAGI. V was pared by 5 bases and J by 4 bases, with 15 bases between. The CDR3 sequence: CASSPTGYSGNTIYF. Here the CDR3 DNA reads TGTGCCAGCAGTCCCACAGGGTACTCGGGAAACACCATATATTTT.

The chain carries TRBV25-1 and TRBJ2-3; D is ambiguous. The V gene lost 6 bases and the J gene lost 3 bases, with 4 bases spanning the gap. The CDR3 is 11 amino acids. Germline CDR1 is MGHDK and CDR2 is SYGVNS. CDR3 DNA: TGTGCCAGCAGGCGGACAGATACGCAGTATTTT. The encoded protein is CASRRTDTQYF.

This chain connects TRBV4-1 to TRBJ2-7; the match to TRBD1 covers 7 bases. In germline, CDR1 is MGHRA, CDR2 YSYEKL. The CDR3 runs 16 residues. V was pared by 0 bases and J by 4 bases, with 9 bases of the junction left unmatched. The CDR3, as DNA: TGCGCCAGCAGCCAAGAAAGTACTAGGGGACAGTACGAGCAGTACTTC. Translated: CASSQESTRGQYEQYF.

The rearrangement links TRBV6-6 to TRBJ2-7, with no clear D. Trimming cost V 8 bases and J 5 bases, with 22 bases left between them. This CDR3 has 15 residues. The germline V gene encodes CDR1 MNHNY and CDR2 SVGAGI (reference sequence). This CDR3 is CASFGRLYESDEQYF. The CDR3 bases are TGTGCCAGCTTTGGACGGCTCTACGAGTCGGACGAGCAGTACTTC.

This clonotype was observed a few times. The gene calls are TRBV4-1 and TRBJ2-1, with D perhaps given as TRBD1 or TRBD2 (5 bases each). The V end lost 1 base, the J end lost 7 bases, and 17 bases lay between the germline ends. Per germline, CDR1 MGHRA and CDR2 YSYEKL. This CDR3 has 16 residues. The CDR3 region is CASSQARGTNLNEQFF. The CDR3 DNA follows: TGCGCCAGCAGCCAAGCCCGAGGGACCAACCTTAATGAGCAGTTCTTC.

The chain recombines TRBV28 with TRBJ1-1; D is perhaps TRBD1 (6 bases). With 10 bases removed from V and 10 bases from J, the gap between germline ends came to 19 bases. The length of the CDR3 is 12 residues. Per the germline V gene, CDR1 is MDHEN and CDR2 is SYDVKM. The CDR3 protein is CATGQGLGGAFF. The CDR3, as DNA: TGTGCCACGGGGCAGGGGCTGGGTGGAGCTTTCTTT. Based on the CDR3 plus reference TRBV28 and TRBJ1-1, the full variable domain is DVKVTQSSRYLVKRTGEKVFLECVQDMDHENMFWYRQDPGLGLRLIYFSYDVKMKEKGDIPEGYSVSREKKERFSLILESASTNQTSMYLCATGQGLGGAFFGQGTRLTVV.

This clonotype was detected a few times. The CDR3 is CSAEPDRGLNYEQYF. CDR3 bases: TGCAGTGCAGAACCCGACAGGGGGCTAAACTACGAGCAGTACTTC. The rearrangement uses TRBV20-1 and TRBJ2-7, with TRBD1 matching over 10 bases. From germline, CDR1 is DFQATT and CDR2 SNEGSKA (reference sequence). There are 15 residues in the CDR3. Trimming cost V 6 bases and J 3 bases; bases outside gene matches: 11.

This clonotype occurred a few times. J is TRBJ1-1 and V is TRBV12-3 or TRBV12-4; unclear D gene. The CDR3 covers 13 residues. The ends were cut back, 3 bases at V and 7 bases at J, with 12 bases in the middle. CDR3 nucleotides: TGTGCCAGCAGTTTTGGTCCGTTCGGTGAAGCTTTCTTT. The encoded protein is CASSFGPFGEAFF.

Worth noting for this clonotype: Sequence at one end of the junction differs from germline and may be a read error. V is TRBV4-3 and J is TRBJ1-2; D call uncertain. This CDR3 contains 20 residues. CDR1 is LGHNA, CDR2 YSLEER, per germline. The chain's CDR3 is CASSQDIVATDVPVFYGYTF. The CDR3 DNA follows: TGCGCCAGCAGTCAAGATATTGTAGCCACGGATGTCCCAGTTTTCTATGGCTACACCTTC.

This chain links TRBV5-1 with TRBJ1-1; D gene uncertain. The V gene's germline CDR1 is SGHRS and CDR2 YFSETQ. Trimming stripped 7 bases from V and 8 bases from J, with 24 bases between. CDR3 length equals 15 residues. The DNA for the CDR3 is TGCGCCAGCTCACTGAATATTGATCGCAGTGGGGAAGCTTTCTTT. Protein sequence: CASSLNIDRSGEAFF.

In its sample, this clonotype was seen many times. This sequence joins TRBV7-9 and TRBJ1-4; TRBD1 might be the D (5 bases). V shed 1 base and J shed 5 bases, with 11 bases lying between them. In germline, CDR1 is SEHNR, CDR2 FQNEAQ (reference sequence). The CDR3 extends over 15 amino acids. The CDR3 loop reads CASSLGTLKNEKLFF. For the CDR3, the DNA is TGTGCCAGCAGCTTAGGGACACTAAAAAATGAAAAACTGTTTTTT.

The chain has TRBV4-1 and TRBJ2-2, with D uncertain. Trimming stripped 0 bases from V and 4 bases from J, with 9 bases between. This CDR3 contains 15 residues. Looked up from germline, CDR1 is MGHRA and CDR2 is YSYEKL. CDR3: CASSQDPYSTGELFF. For the CDR3, the DNA is TGCGCCAGCAGCCAAGATCCTTACAGCACCGGGGAGCTGTTTTTT.

This clonotype was counted only a few times. The chain carries TRBV7-6 and TRBJ2-1; a weak D match, TRBD2 (7 bases). The CDR3 contains 18 residues. The germline V gene encodes CDR1 SGHVS and CDR2 FNYEAQ. V was cut by 4 bases and J by 3 bases, with 22 bases left in between. The CDR3 reads CASSSPGGVGQNYNEQFF. CDR3 DNA sequence: TGTGCCAGCAGCTCTCCTGGGGGGGTCGGACAGAACTACAATGAGCAGTTCTTC.

The chain couples TRBV6-2 or TRBV6-3 to TRBJ1-2; no definite D call. Deletions cut 2 bases from V and 2 bases from J, with 6 bases between. From germline, CDR1 is MNHEY and CDR2 SVGEGT. This CDR3 contains 13 residues. As DNA, the CDR3 is TGTGCCAGCAGTTACGGAAGAAACTATGGCTACACCTTC. This codes for CASSYGRNYGYTF.